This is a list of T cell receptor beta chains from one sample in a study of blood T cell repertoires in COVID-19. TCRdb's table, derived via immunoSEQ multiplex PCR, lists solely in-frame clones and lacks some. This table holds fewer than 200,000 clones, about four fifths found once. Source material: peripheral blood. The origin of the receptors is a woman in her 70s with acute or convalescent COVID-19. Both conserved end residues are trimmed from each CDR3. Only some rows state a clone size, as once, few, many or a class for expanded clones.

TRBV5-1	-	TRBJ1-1	ASSGTGVRTEAF
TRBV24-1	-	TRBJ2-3	ATSDPLSGGAADTQY
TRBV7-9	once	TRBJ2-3	ASSLTSGGLDTQY
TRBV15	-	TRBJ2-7	ATSPGQGYYEQY
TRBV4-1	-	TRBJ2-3	ASSRQGDSSTDTQY
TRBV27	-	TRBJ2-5	ASSLASGGLEETQY
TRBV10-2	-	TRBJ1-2	ASSESRQIYGYT
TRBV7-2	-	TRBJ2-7	ASSPSVQASYEQY
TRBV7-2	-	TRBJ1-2	ASSLAANTGYT
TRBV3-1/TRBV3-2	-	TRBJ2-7	ASRKKGNRQY
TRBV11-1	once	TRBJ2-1	ASSKSEARSYNEQF
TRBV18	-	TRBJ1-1	ASSLSPGGGEAF
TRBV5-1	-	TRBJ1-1	ASSSTGGWTEAF
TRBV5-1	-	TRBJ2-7	ASSLSQGTYEQY
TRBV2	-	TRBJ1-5	ASSPGTGVRDNQPQH
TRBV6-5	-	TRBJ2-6	ATRRDYSGANVLT
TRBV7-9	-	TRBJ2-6	ASSSRGISGANVLT
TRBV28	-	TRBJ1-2	ASSLGSFNGYT
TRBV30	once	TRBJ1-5	AWSPGIFQPQH
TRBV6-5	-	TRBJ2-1	ASSYVGTSGYNEQF
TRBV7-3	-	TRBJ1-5	ASSRLRRLGQADLNQPQH
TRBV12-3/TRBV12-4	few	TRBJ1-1	ASSPGWAEAF
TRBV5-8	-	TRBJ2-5	ASSSGLGRGSQETQY
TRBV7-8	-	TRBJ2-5	ASSLTGLQETQY
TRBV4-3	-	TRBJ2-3	ASSQGGGAMGTQY
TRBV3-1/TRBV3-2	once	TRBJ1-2	ASSQPIPQGARPYGYT
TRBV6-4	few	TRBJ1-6	ASSPQGSRYNSPLH
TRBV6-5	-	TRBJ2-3	ASRETSGTTDTQY
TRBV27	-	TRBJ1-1	ASSRGLNTEAF